This record concerns one TCR beta chain sequence. Its target is not known. The protocol was immunoSEQ multiplex PCR, while the TCRdb copy is restricted to in-frame clones and leaves out a portion. Here the sample spans tens of thousands of clones, approximately 88% being singletons. The data derive from a study of OX40 agonist ivuxolimab in advanced cancers. Findings and caveats of the study: Among the lowest levels of clonal expansion were found in partial responders at 0.1-3.0 mg/kg.

Germline V gene data show CDR1 as SNHLY and CDR2 as FYNNEI. The V gene lost 2 bases and the J gene lost 7 bases, with 14 bases spanning the gap. The CDR3 covers 14 residues. Systemic immunosuppression or autoimmune disease history was grounds to exclude patients. Blood sampling took place at baseline, cycle 4 day 1, and cycle 7 day 1. V is TRBV2 and J is TRBJ1-1; D is perhaps TRBD1 (5 bases). The receptor's source is an adult with an advanced solid tumor such as melanoma, head and neck, liver or kidney cancer. The starting material was CD4+ or CD8+ T cells sorted from blood, obtained in a trial of the OX40 agonist ivuxolimab. CDR3 bases: TGTGCCAGCAGTGAATGGGCCCCCGGGGGTGAAGCTTTCTTT. Residues: CASSEWAPGGEAFF.